This is a list of T cell receptor beta chains from one sample in a study of stem cell transplantation in POMP-related autoinflammatory disease. The protocol was immunoSEQ multiplex PCR, while the TCRdb copy is restricted to in-frame clones and leaves out a portion. Of tens of thousands of clones in the sample, about nine tenths were seen once. The sequencing used CD4+ T cells from PBMCs, collected after stem cell transplantation. The receptors come from a human patient with POMP-related autoinflammation and immune dysregulation (PRAID). Some of the T cells might come from the graft donor. CDR3s include the opening cysteine and the closing phenylalanine or tryptophan. Each record gives: V gene, clone size, D gene, J gene, CDR3 DNA, CDR3 protein. D genes are given only for firm matches. Expanded clones are given a class, and other clones once, few, many or no size at all.

TRBV4-1	NA	NA	TRBJ1-2	TGCGCCAGCAGCCCAGGGACAAGGATTGACTATGGCTACACCTTC	CASSPGTRIDYGYTF
TRBV6-5	NA	TRBD1	TRBJ1-1	TGTGCCAGCAGTTACGGGCAGGGGGCCGGCACTGAAGCTTTCTTT	CASSYGQGAGTEAFF
TRBV25-1	NA	NA	TRBJ1-2	TGTGCCAGCAGTGACTCACAGTTGGTTATTAGGGCCGGCTACACCTTC	CASSDSQLVIRAGYTF
TRBV27	NA	NA	TRBJ1-5	TGTGCCAGCAGTTTACGGAGTAGCAATCAGCCCCAGCATTTT	CASSLRSSNQPQHF
TRBV11-2	NA	TRBD1	TRBJ2-2	TGTGCCAGCAGCTCAGGGGGACCGACGAACACCGGGGAGCTGTTTTTT	CASSSGGPTNTGELFF
TRBV5-1	NA	NA	TRBJ1-6	TGCGCCAGCAGCTTCCCGGACCGAAATTCACCCCTCCACTTT	CASSFPDRNSPLHF
TRBV20-1	NA	TRBD2	TRBJ2-1	TGCAGTGCTAGTACGGGGCCCGCGGGCGGGAGCTCGCTCAATGAGCAGTTCTTC	CSASTGPAGGSSLNEQFF
TRBV6-2/TRBV6-3	NA	NA	TRBJ2-1	TGTGCCAGCAGTTCCCCGGGACGGACGAACAATGAGCAGTTCTTC	CASSSPGRTNNEQFF
TRBV6-5	NA	NA	TRBJ1-5	TGTGCCAGCAGTTGGACACGCAATCAGCCCCAGCATTTT	CASSWTRNQPQHF
TRBV5-1	NA	NA	TRBJ1-1	TGCGCCAGCAGCTTGGCGGGGGGGGCGCGGACTGAAGCTTTCTTT	CASSLAGGARTEAFF
TRBV25-1	NA	NA	TRBJ1-6	TGTGCCAGCATCGGTGGGGGATCCTATAATTCACCCCTCCACTTT	CASIGGGSYNSPLHF
TRBV19	once	TRBD1	TRBJ1-5	TGTGCCAGTAGTATCCGAACAGGGGGTCAGCCCCAGCATTTT	CASSIRTGGQPQHF
TRBV24-1	NA	NA	TRBJ1-2	TGTGCCACCAGTGACCCTGGACAGAACTATGGCTACACCTTC	CATSDPGQNYGYTF
TRBV28	NA	NA	TRBJ1-3	TGTGCCACCCGGAGGTCAGTTTCTGGAAACACCATATATTTT	CATRRSVSGNTIYF
TRBV12-3/TRBV12-4	NA	NA	TRBJ1-2	TGTGCCAGCAGTTTCCCCAAGGGCCACGGCTACACCTTC	CASSFPKGHGYTF
TRBV5-1	NA	NA	TRBJ2-7	TGCGCCAGCAGCTTGAGGGCCGGCTCCTACGAGCAGTACTTC	CASSLRAGSYEQYF
TRBV18	once	TRBD2	TRBJ2-5	TGTGCCAGCTCACCCGGGGGGGTATGGACCCAGTACTTC	CASSPGGVWTQYF
TRBV7-9	NA	NA	TRBJ2-1	TGTGCCAGCAGCTTAGAAGCAGAGGACGAGCAGTTCTTC	CASSLEAEDEQFF
TRBV10-3	NA	NA	TRBJ2-6	TGTGCCACCGTGGACGGCTACTCTGGGGCCAACGTCCTGACTTTC	CATVDGYSGANVLTF
TRBV6-6	NA	TRBD1	TRBJ2-1	TGTGCCAGCAGTCCCCCCGGGACAGGGTTCCATGAGCAGTTCTTC	CASSPPGTGFHEQFF
TRBV19	NA	NA	TRBJ2-7	TGTGCCAGTAGTACCTGGGGGTCGAGCGGTAGCTCCTACGAGCAGTACTTC	CASSTWGSSGSSYEQYF
TRBV19	NA	TRBD2	TRBJ2-1	TGTGCCAGTAGTATACGATCTAGCGGGAGGGGTGAGCAGTTCTTC	CASSIRSSGRGEQFF
TRBV11-3	NA	NA	TRBJ2-1	TGTGCCAGCAGCATAGTAGGGGGTGAGCAGTTCTTC	CASSIVGGEQFF
TRBV5-1	NA	NA	TRBJ2-1	TGCGCCAGCAGCTTGGGAGGGGACAACTACAATGAGCAGTTCTTC	CASSLGGDNYNEQFF
TRBV11-2	NA	TRBD1	TRBJ1-3	TGTGCCAGCAGCTCCCCGACAGGGGCTGGAAACACCATATATTTT	CASSSPTGAGNTIYF
TRBV9	NA	NA	TRBJ1-3	TGTGCCAGCAGCGTAGACAGCCTCTCTGGAAACACCATATATTTT	CASSVDSLSGNTIYF
TRBV2	once	NA	TRBJ1-2	TGTGCCAGCAGAGGCGGGAGATACTATGGCTACACCTTC	CASRGGRYYGYTF
TRBV7-9	NA	TRBD1	TRBJ2-5	TGTGCCAGCAGCTTAACGACAGGGGGAGAGACCCAGTACTTC	CASSLTTGGETQYF
TRBV21-1	NA	NA	TRBJ2-1	TGTGCCAGCAGCAAAGACCCCGAGTCGATATCGGGTGAGCAGTTCTTC	CASSKDPESISGEQFF
TRBV7-9	NA	NA	TRBJ2-1	TGTGCCAGCAGCGCATTTGGGACGGGTTTGAGGAATGAGCAGTTCTTC	CASSAFGTGLRNEQFF
TRBV10-1	NA	NA	TRBJ2-7	TGCGCCAGCAGCCCTGGACGGGAATACTCCTACGAGCAGTACTTC	CASSPGREYSYEQYF
TRBV5-1	NA	TRBD1	TRBJ1-3	TGCGCCAGCAGCTTGGGGACAGGGAGAAACACCATATATTTT	CASSLGTGRNTIYF
TRBV28	NA	NA	TRBJ2-5	TGTGCCAGCACAAGGCCCCACCAAGAGACCCAGTACTTC	CASTRPHQETQYF
TRBV28	NA	TRBD1	TRBJ2-2	TGTGCCAGCAGTTTCCTTGGACAGGGGTATACCGGGGAGCTGTTTTTT	CASSFLGQGYTGELFF
TRBV5-1	NA	NA	TRBJ2-3	TGCGCCAGCAGCTTGGCGCGGGGCACAGATACGCAGTATTTT	CASSLARGTDTQYF
TRBV5-1	NA	NA	TRBJ1-3	TGCGCCAGCAGGGTAATGGGAGGAAGAAACACCATATATTTT	CASRVMGGRNTIYF
TRBV3-1/TRBV3-2	NA	TRBD2	TRBJ2-1	TGTGCCAGCAGCCTCCCCGAACCGGGACTAGCTATCCATGAGCAGTTCTTC	CASSLPEPGLAIHEQFF
TRBV11-3	once	NA	TRBJ2-3	TGTGCCAGCAGCTTAGGGGTAAAGAGGACAGATACGCAGTATTTT	CASSLGVKRTDTQYF
TRBV19	few	NA	TRBJ1-5	TGTGCCAGTAGTATAGGGTCGGGATACCAGCATTTT	CASSIGSGYQHF
TRBV13	NA	NA	TRBJ2-5	TGTGCCAGCAGCCACTCTAGGGGGAGTGAGACCCAGTACTTC	CASSHSRGSETQYF
TRBV10-3	NA	TRBD1	TRBJ1-2	TGTGCCATCGGAGGGTGGGGACAGGGCACCTATGGCTACACCTTC	CAIGGWGQGTYGYTF
TRBV6-5	NA	NA	TRBJ1-5	TGTGCCAGCAGTCCCACCAATGTAGGGCCCCAGCATTTT	CASSPTNVGPQHF
TRBV9	NA	NA	TRBJ2-3	TGTGCCAGCAGCTTTTATCCGGGAGATACGCAGTATTTT	CASSFYPGDTQYF
TRBV28	once	TRBD1	TRBJ1-1	TGTGCCAGCACAGGACAGGTGAACACTGAAGCTTTCTTT	CASTGQVNTEAFF
TRBV2	NA	TRBD2	TRBJ2-1	TGTGCCAGCATACGACTAGCGGGGGCGGGTGAGCAGTTCTTC	CASIRLAGAGEQFF
TRBV5-6	NA	TRBD2	TRBJ2-3	TGTGCCAGCAGCAACAGCGGGGGGGCTAGAGATACGCAGTATTTT	CASSNSGGARDTQYF
TRBV2	NA	NA	TRBJ2-3	TGTGCCAGCAGCTCGACGTCCCTCACAGATACGCAGTATTTT	CASSSTSLTDTQYF